Below, 18 T cell receptor beta chains from the same sample are listed, as sequenced in a study of blood T cell repertoires in COVID-19. Sequencing used immunoSEQ multiplex PCR; TCRdb keeps in-frame clones, though not all of them. The profile shows 110,000 or so clones, 87% of them singletons. The sample comprised peripheral blood. The origin of the receptors is a human donor in a cohort sampled during active COVID-19.

The table lists this clone with a few counts. The rearrangement uses TRBV6-1 and TRBJ2-4; 8 nucleotides line up with TRBD2. Germline CDR1 is MNHNS and CDR2 is SASEGT. The CDR3 covers 17 residues. J gave up 4 bases and V 3 bases, and 11 bases lay outside the gene matches. This CDR3 reads CASSDREGQGPKNIQYF. The CDR3 nucleotides read TGTGCCAGCAGTGACCGGGAGGGGCAGGGCCCAAAAAACATTCAGTACTTC.

The chain links TRBV4-1 to TRBJ2-1; D is uncertain. Between the trimmed V and J ends, which lost 2 bases and 6 bases, there was a span of 14 bases. Germline V lookup: CDR1 MGHRA, CDR2 YSYEKL. The CDR3 is 15 residues long. CDR3 sequence (DNA): TGCGCCAGCAGCCAACCACCATTGTCGGGCAATGAGCAGTTCTTC. As protein: CASSQPPLSGNEQFF.

The chain uses TRBV11-2 and TRBJ1-5; D gene ambiguous. Between the trimmed V and J ends, which lost 5 bases and 0 bases, there was a span of 17 bases. Per the germline V gene, CDR1 is SGHAT and CDR2 is FQNNGV. The CDR3 runs 17 residues. CDR3: CASSPSKPPYSNQPQHF. DNA of the CDR3: TGTGCCAGCAGCCCAAGTAAGCCTCCTTATAGCAATCAGCCCCAGCATTTT.

This clone was detected once. V usage is TRBV6-2 or TRBV6-3 and J usage is TRBJ2-2, with 8 bases identical to TRBD2. V was pared by 4 bases and J by 3 bases, with 4 bases of the junction left unmatched. There are 15 residues in the CDR3. Germline assignment: CDR1 MNHEY and CDR2 SVGEGT. This CDR3 is CASSWSGGHTGELFF. CDR3 coding DNA: TGTGCCAGCAGTTGGAGCGGGGGCCACACCGGGGAGCTGTTTTTT.

The genes are TRBV6-5 and TRBJ1-2; perhaps TRBD1 as D (6 bases). The germline gives CDR1 MNHEY, CDR2 SVGAGI. The CDR3 length is 14 residues. With 6 bases removed from V and 4 bases from J, the gap between germline ends came to 15 bases. The CDR3 DNA sequence: TGTGCCAGCAGGGTTACACAGGGTTCCTATGGCTACACCTTC. This encodes CASRVTQGSYGYTF.

The gene calls are TRBV27 and TRBJ1-1; D might be TRBD1 (5 bases). The V end was cut by 2 bases, the J end by 3 bases, with 7 bases between. The length of the CDR3 is 13 residues. Germline assignment: CDR1 MNHEY and CDR2 SMNVEV (reference sequence). CDR3 DNA: TGTGCCAGCAGTTTACGGGGGGACACTGAAGCTTTCTTT. Its translation: CASSLRGDTEAFF.

J is TRBJ2-1 and V is TRBV19, with TRBD2 identical over 10 bases. The CDR3 is 16 residues long. V trimming: 4 bases; J trimming: 2 bases; junction bases outside the gene matches: 5. Per the germline V gene, CDR1 is LNHDA and CDR2 is SQIVND (reference sequence). The CDR3 DNA reads TGTGCCAGTAGTACCTTAGCGGGAGGAGCCTACAATGAGCAGTTCTTC. Translation gives CASSTLAGGAYNEQFF. Looking up the rest from reference TRBV19 and TRBJ2-1 gives the full variable domain: DGGITQSPKYLFRKEGQNVTLSCEQNLNHDAMYWYRQDPGQGLRLIYYSQIVNDFQKGDIAEGYSVSREKKESFPLTVTSAQKNPTAFYLCASSTLAGGAYNEQFFGPGTRLTVL.

The chain combines TRBV19 with TRBJ1-1; 7 nucleotides align to TRBD1. Germline trimming cut 5 bases from V and 0 bases from J; bases unmatched to any gene: 12. This CDR3 region has 17 residues. The germline CDR1 and CDR2 sequences are LNHDA and SQIVND (reference sequence). The CDR3: CASSFTQARGMNTEAFF. CDR3 DNA sequence: TGTGCCAGTAGTTTCACCCAAGCCAGGGGGATGAACACTGAAGCTTTCTTT.

This chain uses TRBV5-1 with TRBJ2-7; 9 nucleotides agree with TRBD1. Germline-derived CDR1 and CDR2 are SGHRS and YFSETQ. The CDR3 extends over 15 amino acids. V trimming: 4 bases; J trimming: 3 bases; junction bases outside the gene matches: 8. The CDR3 DNA reads as TGCGCCAGCAGCCCTTTACAGGGGGCCGACTACGAGCAGTACTTC. It encodes CASSPLQGADYEQYF.

The chain uses TRBV3-1 (or the pseudogene TRBV3-2) and TRBJ2-5; 8 nucleotides align to TRBD1. The CDR3 has 14 amino acids. V lost 4 bases to trimming and J lost 7 bases; unmatched junction nucleotides: 8. In germline, CDR1 is LGHDT, CDR2 YNNKEL (reference sequence). As DNA, the CDR3 is TGTGCCAGCAGCCTTGGGGGACAGGCTAGGACCCAGTACTTC. This translates into CASSLGGQARTQYF.

The chain links TRBV27 to TRBJ2-1, with TRBD2 matching 8 bases. The germline gives CDR1 MNHEY, CDR2 SMNVEV (reference sequence). The CDR3 runs 13 residues. The ends lost 8 bases at V and 8 bases at J; junction bases unmatched: 8. CDR3 sequence (DNA): TGTGCCAGCGGGACTAGTCGGTCCTATGAGCAGTTCTTC. As protein: CASGTSRSYEQFF.

The rearrangement links TRBV29-1 to TRBJ2-7; 9 bases align to TRBD1. There are 13 residues in the CDR3. The ends lost 3 bases at V and 5 bases at J; junction bases unmatched: 5. Germline loops: CDR1 SQVTM, CDR2 ANQGSEA. Here the CDR3 reads CSVDAQGANEQYF. The CDR3, as DNA: TGCAGCGTTGATGCACAGGGGGCTAACGAGCAGTACTTC.

J is TRBJ2-7 and V is TRBV27; TRBD2 agrees at 13 bases. Germline V gene sequence: CDR1 MNHEY, CDR2 SMNVEV (reference sequence). There are 14 residues in the CDR3. J lost 7 bases, V lost 3 bases, and 3 bases had no gene match. As DNA, the CDR3 is TGTGCCAGCAGTTTTAAACTAGCGGGAGGGGAGCAGTACTTC. This gives the protein CASSFKLAGGEQYF.

The genes are TRBV6-1 and TRBJ2-1, with D maybe TRBD2 (8 bases). The germline gives CDR1 MNHNS, CDR2 SASEGT. The CDR3 spans 16 residues. Trimming removed 4 bases from V and 5 bases from J, with 18 bases in between. Here the CDR3 DNA reads TGTGCCAGCAGTGCGCTGGCGGGGGGACAGAACAATGAGCAGTTCTTC. Translating it yields CASSALAGGQNNEQFF.

The count of this clone is one. V usage is TRBV21-1 and J usage is TRBJ2-1; the listed D gene, TRBD2, was not tested against the DNA. TRBV21-1 counts as a pseudogene. This CDR3 comprises 17 residues. The CDR3 DNA reads TGTGCCAGCAGCCCACCCCCCGGGACTAGCGGCTACAATGAGCAGTTCTTC. Its translation is CASSPPPGTSGYNEQFF.

The chain combines TRBV18 with TRBJ2-3, with 11 bases that match TRBD2. V lost 3 bases to trimming and J lost 1 base; unmatched junction nucleotides: 3. In germline, CDR1 is KGHSH, CDR2 LQKENI. This CDR3 has 16 amino acids. CDR3 nucleotides: TGTGCCAGCTCACCGGTAGCGGGAGGGCGCACAGATACGCAGTATTTT. Amino acid sequence: CASSPVAGGRTDTQYF.

This clone occurred once. This chain links TRBV20-1 with TRBJ1-3, with D hard to call. Germline V lookup: CDR1 DFQATT, CDR2 SNEGSKA (reference sequence). CDR3 length: 15 amino acids. V was clipped by 3 bases and J by 0 bases, with 12 bases between them. CDR3 protein: CSASNPGDSGNTIYF. The CDR3 region has the DNA TGCAGTGCTAGTAACCCAGGCGACTCTGGAAACACCATATATTTT.

This CDR3 reads CAWSVGIAGGGETQYF. The CDR3 nucleotides are TGTGCCTGGAGTGTAGGGATAGCGGGGGGCGGGGAGACCCAGTACTTC. The V call is TRBV30, the J call TRBJ2-5, with 10 bases matching TRBD2. V was clipped by 0 bases and J by 5 bases; unmatched bases: 9. Per germline, CDR1 GTSNPN and CDR2 SVGIG (reference sequence). The CDR3 totals 16 residues.